The entry that follows covers one T cell receptor (beta chain) sequence. CDR3 length: 14 amino acids. Trimming at V came to 8 bases and at J to 11 bases, leaving 17 bases not matched to a gene. Per germline, CDR1 MDHEN and CDR2 SYDVKM. As handled by the study authors: Estimated nucleated cell counts came from reference gene primer amplification. This table comes from immunoSEQ multiplex PCR, and its TCRdb copy is limited to in-frame clones, with some not included. D and trimming come from the DNA, and the V and J calls and clone size come from that table. Among fewer than 250,000 clones listed, 83% were seen once. The sample comes from a study of blood T cell repertoires in COVID-19. Study information: COVID-19 samples from acute and convalescent phases originated in the United States, Italy and Spain.

The chain is built from TRBV28 and TRBJ1-2; 7 bases line up with TRBD1. The material sequenced was PBMCs or T cells enriched from blood (not recorded which). This clonotype was obtained from a woman aged 40-49 years who had been exposed to COVID-19. The CDR3 protein is CASFPTRTGSFYTF. The CDR3 region has the DNA TGTGCCAGCTTTCCAACCCGGACAGGATCCTTTTACACCTTC.